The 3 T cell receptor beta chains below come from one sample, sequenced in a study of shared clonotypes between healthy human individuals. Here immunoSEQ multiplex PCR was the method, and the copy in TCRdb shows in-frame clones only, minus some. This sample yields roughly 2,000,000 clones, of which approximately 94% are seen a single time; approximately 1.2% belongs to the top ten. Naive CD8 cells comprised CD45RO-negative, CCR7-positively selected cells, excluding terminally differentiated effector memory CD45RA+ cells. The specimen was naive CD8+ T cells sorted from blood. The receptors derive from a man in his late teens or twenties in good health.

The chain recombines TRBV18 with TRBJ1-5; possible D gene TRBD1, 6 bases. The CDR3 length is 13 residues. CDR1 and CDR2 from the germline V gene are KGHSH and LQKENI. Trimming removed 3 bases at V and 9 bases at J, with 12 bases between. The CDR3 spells CASSPGGGGPQHF. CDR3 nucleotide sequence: TGTGCCAGCTCACCGGGTGGAGGGGGGCCCCAGCATTTT.

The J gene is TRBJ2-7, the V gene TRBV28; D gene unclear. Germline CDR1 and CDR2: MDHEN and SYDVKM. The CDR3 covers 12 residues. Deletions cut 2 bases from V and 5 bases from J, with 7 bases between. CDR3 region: CASSLMGNEQYF. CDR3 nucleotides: TGTGCCAGCAGTTTAATGGGGAACGAGCAGTACTTC.

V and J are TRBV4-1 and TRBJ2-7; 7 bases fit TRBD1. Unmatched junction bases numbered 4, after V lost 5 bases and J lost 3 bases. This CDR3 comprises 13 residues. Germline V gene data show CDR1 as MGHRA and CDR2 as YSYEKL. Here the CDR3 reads CASSDRENYEQYF. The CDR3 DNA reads TGCGCCAGCAGCGACAGGGAGAACTACGAGCAGTACTTC.